This TCR beta chain was recorded in a study of T cell responses to AZD1222 COVID-19 vaccine. Data came from immunoSEQ multiplex PCR; TCRdb stores just in-frame clones and leaves some out. The repertoire holds over 80,000 clones, approximately 90% seen once, with roughly 29% in the top ten. V lost 2 bases, J lost 3 bases, and 7 bases stayed unmatched. The CDR3 length is 15 residues. Germline assignment: CDR1 LGHNT and CDR2 FRNRAP. The sequence came from an adult in good health. This chain uses TRBV12-5 with TRBJ2-7; 7 nucleotides line up with TRBD1. The sample here was peripheral blood, taken on day 0 of AZD1222 vaccination. The chain's CDR3 is CASGLYNTGVYEQYF. The CDR3 nucleotides are TGTGCTAGTGGTTTGTACAATACAGGGGTCTACGAGCAGTACTTC.